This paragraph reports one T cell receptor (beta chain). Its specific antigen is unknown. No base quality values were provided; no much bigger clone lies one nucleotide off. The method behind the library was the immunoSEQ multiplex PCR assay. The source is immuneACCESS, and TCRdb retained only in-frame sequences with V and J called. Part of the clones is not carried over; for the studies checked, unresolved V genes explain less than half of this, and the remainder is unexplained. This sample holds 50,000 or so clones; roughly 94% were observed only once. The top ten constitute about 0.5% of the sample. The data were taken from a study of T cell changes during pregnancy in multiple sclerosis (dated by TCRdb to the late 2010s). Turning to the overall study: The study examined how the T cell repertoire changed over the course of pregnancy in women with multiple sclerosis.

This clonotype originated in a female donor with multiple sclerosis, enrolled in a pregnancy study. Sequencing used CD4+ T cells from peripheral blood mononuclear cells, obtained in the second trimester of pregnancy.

The CDR3: CASSRQGPSSGNTIYF. The DNA sequence is given as TGTGCCAGCAGTCGACAGGGCCCCTCCTCTGGAAACACCATATATTTT. The V and J genes are TRBV2 and TRBJ1-3; 7 central nucleotides agree with TRBD1. Ends trimmed: V by 5 bases, J by 0 bases; bases unmatched to a gene: 7. The germline V gene yields SNHLY for CDR1 and FYNNEI for CDR2. Measured from the cysteine to the phenylalanine, the CDR3 is 16 residues long. Only CDR3 DNA is held: 48 bases, read in frame from base 1.